The source of this T cell receptor beta chain is a study of blood T cell repertoires in COVID-19. Across the study: The United States, Italy and Spain provided the acute and convalescent COVID-19 samples.

Trimming stripped 6 bases from V and 8 bases from J, with 10 bases between. Germline CDR1 is SEHNR and CDR2 is FQNEAQ (reference sequence). The CDR3 contains 11 residues. Authors' data handling: How many nucleated cells were present was estimated from reference gene primer amplification. The table came from immunoSEQ multiplex PCR; TCRdb's copy has only in-frame clones and leaves some out. V, J and clone size reflect that table, while D and trimming were determined from the DNA. This sample yields tens of thousands of clones, of which 90% are seen a single time; approximately 3% belongs to the top ten.

Sequences were obtained from peripheral blood. The source of this sequence is a man between 50 and 59 years old with active COVID-19. This chain connects TRBV7-9 to TRBJ1-2; no clear D gene. CDR3 region: CASSGSEGYTF. The CDR3 bases are TGTGCCAGCAGTGGAAGCGAGGGCTACACCTTC.